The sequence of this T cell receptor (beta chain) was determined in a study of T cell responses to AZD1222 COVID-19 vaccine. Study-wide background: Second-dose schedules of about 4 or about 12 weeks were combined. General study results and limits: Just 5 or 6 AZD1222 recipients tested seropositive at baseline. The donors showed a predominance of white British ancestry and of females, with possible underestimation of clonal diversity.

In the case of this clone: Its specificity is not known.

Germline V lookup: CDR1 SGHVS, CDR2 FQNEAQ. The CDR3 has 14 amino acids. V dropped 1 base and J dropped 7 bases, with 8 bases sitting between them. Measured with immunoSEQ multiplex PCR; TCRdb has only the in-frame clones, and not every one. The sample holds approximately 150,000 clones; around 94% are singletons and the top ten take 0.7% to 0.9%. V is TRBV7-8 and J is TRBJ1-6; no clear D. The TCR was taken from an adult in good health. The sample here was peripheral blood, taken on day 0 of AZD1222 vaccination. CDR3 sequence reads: CASSLGSINSPLHF. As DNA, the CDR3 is TGTGCCAGCAGCTTAGGGTCAATAAATTCACCCCTCCACTTT.